This record covers a single T cell receptor beta chain. Antigen unknown. These data come from a study of a mutant IDH1 vaccine in newly diagnosed glioma. Study in general: Vaccines were first given 4-6 weeks after radiotherapy alone, or with temozolomide cycles.

CDR1 SGHDT and CDR2 YYEEEE come from the germline V gene. CDR3 length: 16 amino acids. Trimming shortened V by 0 bases and J by 0 bases, and 10 bases separated the two germline ends. Time point meaning: week 5, during vaccination. Vaccination used 300 ug of mutant IDH1 20-mer peptide per dose, with topical imiquimod. The method was immunoSEQ multiplex PCR; TCRdb's version includes in-frame clones alone and lacks a portion of them. Among more than 35,000 clones listed, approximately 85% were seen once. This sequence joins TRBV5-6 and TRBJ2-1; D is uncertain. This receptor was identified in a man in his forties with glioma. The material was PBMCs, obtained from a glioma patient whose treatment included an IDH1 peptide vaccine. CDR3 sequence: CASSLVGHSSYNEQFF. The CDR3, as DNA: TGTGCCAGCAGCTTGGTAGGGCATAGCTCCTACAATGAGCAGTTCTTC.